This TCR beta chain was identified during a study of response to subunit inactivated influenza vaccine. A single record per CDR3 protein comes from TCRdb applying MiXCR to the RT-PCR reads. The table has around 500,000 distinct CDR3 sequences, approximately 11% seen once. This CDR3 region has 15 residues. Trimming cost V 5 bases and J 4 bases, with 15 bases left between them. In germline, CDR1 is SGHTA, CDR2 FQGNSA. This clonotype has at least ten counts. The origin of this receptor is a man in his forties or fifties who received an inactivated influenza vaccine. This sequence joins TRBV7-2 and TRBJ2-1, with a tentative D call TRBD2 (5 bases). The sample in question was PBMCs from blood, obtained roughly 47 days after vaccination. The CDR3 region is CASSQKRAVYNEQFF. In DNA form, the CDR3 reads TGTGCCAGCAGCCAGAAGAGGGCGGTGTACAATGAGCAGTTCTTC.